Here is one T cell receptor (beta chain) with its context. Its antigen is unknown. No per-base quality is available; no much larger clone lies one base away. The cohort consisted of 650 to 850 healthy bone marrow donors. At the time of sampling, all cohort members were nominally healthy, though unrecorded immune exposures were likely present. The donor was CMV seropositive and belonged to the group of more than 250 seropositive cohort members. A peripheral blood sample was provided by each donor, and peripheral blood mononuclear cells were used for TCR beta sequencing. The Qiagen DNeasy Blood Extraction Kit was used to extract genomic DNA from the blood cell samples. This entry comes from a study of cytomegalovirus exposure and HLA in healthy donors (dated by TCRdb to about 2017). Looking at the study overall: An earlier analysis of a few hundred of the donors reported about 300 Gb of sequence data and about 120 million unique TCR beta sequences obtained from 180 million or so T cells. An early release covering about 600 HLA-typed donors comprised approximately 290 gigabases of sequencing data and roughly 85 million unique TCR sequences. Of the roughly 390 genotyped donors, approximately 80% were placed in the genetic ancestry cluster associated with self-reported Caucasian donors. The study aimed to test whether signatures of past pathogen exposure could be identified by cataloging public T cell receptors. The T cell repertoires of 670 or so subjects were profiled by immunosequencing and related to cytomegalovirus serostatus. A separate validation cohort of roughly 130 different subjects was used in addition to the 666-subject first cohort. High-throughput TCR immunosequencing, statistical association of individual TCRs with disease status, and machine learning were combined to predict cytomegalovirus infection status. A later analysis re-examined previously published TCR beta repertoires from over 500 donors and added high-resolution HLA genotyping to investigate patterns of TCR occurrence. Rather than drawing on any new phenotypic data, the later analysis identified candidate immune exposures from TCR beta sequences and the way those sequences occurred across donors. An earlier analysis of 587 of the donors used high-throughput TCR beta sequencing to judge whether each TCR beta V gene segment behaved as functional or pseudogenic. Donor age, sex, ethnicity and CMV serostatus were collected together with the repertoire data. Genome-wide SNP genotypes for about 65% of the roughly 670 donors were used in a later genetic analysis, which treated that subset as a discovery cohort. Every discovery cohort repertoire had been produced on one sequencing platform. Class I and class II HLA loci were covered by the typing at four-digit resolution. The number of donors typed differed by locus, with roughly 629-640 for A, B, C, DRB1 and DQB1, roughly 520 for DQA1, approximately 570 for DPA1, and some 470 for DPB1. Roughly 5 DR-DQ haplotypes were treated as single units for association and clustering because of strong linkage in the cohort. Among roughly 400 genotyped donors of the cohort, an average of around 240,000 unique TCR beta nucleotide sequences were sequenced per donor, about a sixth of them non-productive.

The protocol used for the library was the immunoSEQ multiplex PCR assay. The multiplex PCR relied on a mix of 60 forward primers for TCR Vbeta segments and 13 reverse primers for TCR Jbeta segments. Amplification of the CDR3 region of rearranged TCR beta genes was performed with a multiplex PCR assay on genomic DNA. On the Illumina HiSeq System, the amplified TCR beta libraries were sequenced as 87-base-pair reads. In the authors' own workflow: A later analysis counted tens of millions of unique TCR beta chains across the 690 or so repertoires, and around 12 million of these chains were shared by at least two donors. Raw reads were error-corrected and collapsed into unique sequences with a nearest-neighbor algorithm that merged closely related sequences to remove PCR and sequencing errors. CDR3 sequences were aligned to IMGT reference sequences to assign V, D and J gene segments. For a sequence to be retained, a match of at least six nucleotides was required to both a V gene segment and a J gene segment. A rearrangement counted as productive if the CDR3 had no stop codons and remained in frame with V and J, and every other rearrangement counted as non-productive. CDR3 was defined by IMGT convention, running from the second conserved V-encoded cysteine to the conserved J-encoded phenylalanine. The earlier analysis of about 530 of the donors excluded any sequence lacking an unambiguous match to a single V gene segment. An earlier analysis of fewer than 750 of the donors classified V segments as functional when productive rearrangements were above 56.7% and as segregating when the standard deviation between donors was above 5%. To diagnose cytomegalovirus status from the catalog of TCR beta chain sequences, a statistical classification framework was built. A later analysis assigned V and J genes by comparing TCR nucleotide sequences with IMGT/GENE-DB human TR gene sequences. The TCRdist pipeline was used in a later analysis to assign CDR3 sequences and most-parsimonious VDJ recombination scenarios. In a later analysis, every TCR beta chain was defined by the combination of its CDR3 amino acid sequence and its V-gene family, and reads without a unique V-gene family were dropped. To address suspected cross-contamination and a sequencing artifact, a later analysis removed 450 to 700 highly shared, low-generation-probability nucleotide sequences. In a later analysis, a clonal expansion index was calculated for each public chain from normalized within-repertoire ranks of inferred template counts. A later analysis computed generation probabilities with a VDJ recombination model fitted to out-of-frame rearrangements, and checked the results against IGoR. In a later analysis, TCR-TCR, TCR-HLA and TCR-CMV co-occurrence was scored with hypergeometric tests, and a repertoire-size bias correction was applied to TCR pairs. False discovery rates were estimated in a later analysis by permuting HLA or CMV assignments 20 times. In a later analysis, co-occurring TCRs were grouped with DBSCAN, and TCRdist sequence similarity was added when clustering was performed within HLA-allele-positive subsets. Repertoires with fewer than 30,000 or more than 120,000 public chains were left out of co-occurrence clustering, as were five repertoires with anomalous nucleotide sharing. What TCRdb holds here is the immuneACCESS table cut down to in-frame rearrangements. Part of the clones is not present; checked against another copy, under half of the missing clones reflect an unresolved V gene, and the others are unexplained. V and J calls and clone size are those listed in that table; D and trimming were worked out from the DNA. In this sample the table shows under 150,000 clones, approximately 80% of which occur a single time. The ten largest make up 8.8% of the sample.

Study-wide findings and limitations: Linkage disequilibrium might explain the correlated functional status among segregating V segments, but an unknown experimental factor could not be excluded. The authors suggested that the approach could potentially be extended to other disease states and immunological phenotypes. A group of highly shared sequence variants was considered likely to be a technical artifact of the sequencing pipeline. Immune exposure information for the cohort was limited to CMV serostatus. A later genetic analysis associated a missense DCLRE1C variant with V-gene and J-gene trimming of TCR beta chains, and an independent cohort replicated the association. A later analysis reported that several top co-occurrence clusters appeared linked to parvovirus B19, influenza, CMV and Epstein-Barr virus. The classifier was reported to diagnose cytomegalovirus status with high specificity and sensitivity in both the original and validation cohorts. Presence/absence analyses assumed roughly uniform sequencing depth across donors, an assumption that may not hold. In a later analysis, HLA-associated TCR beta chains were found to be more clonally expanded and to have lower generation probabilities than equally common non-associated chains. In the study, 150 to 200 TCR beta chains were listed as associated with cytomegalovirus. Assigning TCR associations to individual alleles was difficult when HLA alleles, especially DR and DQ, strongly co-occurred. Broadly in line with IMGT annotations, most TCR beta V segments showed up in productive rearrangements about 90% or about 30% of the time in an earlier analysis of roughly 590 of the donors. In vitro tests confirmed that a few of the cytomegalovirus-associated TCR beta chains recognize cytomegalovirus antigens. Seventeen rarely observed V segments, including chromosome 9 orphons, were excluded from the earlier analysis of several hundred of the donors because counts were too low. While some public TCRs were present in many individuals, most TCR sequences turned up only very rarely across donors. In a later analysis, most CMV-associated TCR beta chains were found to appear HLA-restricted, with HLA associations seemingly driven largely by CMV exposure. In a later analysis, over 15,000 TCR beta sequences were associated with specific HLA alleles at a false discovery rate of 0.05. According to a later analysis, TCR association rates differed among HLA loci, with DRB1 alleles showing the most associated TCRs and HLA-C alleles showing the fewest. HLA typing was unavailable for some donors at each locus, so association tests used only the typed subset. Some IMGT-functional V segments, including TRBV6-2 and TRBV6-3, could not be told apart with the 87-base-pair reads, so those segments were excluded. A further reported finding was that TCR beta sequences accurately predicted the HLA-A and HLA-B alleles for most subjects in the first cohort. This cohort had only TCR beta chains sequenced, and the lack of alpha or paired-chain data limited which features could be detected. According to a later genetic analysis, donors in an Asian-associated ancestry cluster had fewer N-insertions in productive TCRs than the approximately 710-donor mean.

Reading from cysteine to phenylalanine, the CDR3 counts 16 amino acids. Just CDR3 DNA is preserved here, 48 bases in frame from base 1. Sequences SGHNT (CDR1) and YENEEA (CDR2) are obtained from the germline V gene. Trimming takes 5 bases off V and 6 bases off J; junction bases not matched to a gene: 9. Sequenced input: PBMCs. The chain uses TRBV11-3 and TRBJ2-2; 10 central bases correspond to TRBD1. The sequence came from a woman in her 50s in good health and CMV-seropositive. The CDR3 loop reads CASSPDRGIQAGELFF. The DNA sequence reads TGTGCCAGCAGCCCGGACAGGGGGATACAGGCCGGGGAGCTGTTTTTT.